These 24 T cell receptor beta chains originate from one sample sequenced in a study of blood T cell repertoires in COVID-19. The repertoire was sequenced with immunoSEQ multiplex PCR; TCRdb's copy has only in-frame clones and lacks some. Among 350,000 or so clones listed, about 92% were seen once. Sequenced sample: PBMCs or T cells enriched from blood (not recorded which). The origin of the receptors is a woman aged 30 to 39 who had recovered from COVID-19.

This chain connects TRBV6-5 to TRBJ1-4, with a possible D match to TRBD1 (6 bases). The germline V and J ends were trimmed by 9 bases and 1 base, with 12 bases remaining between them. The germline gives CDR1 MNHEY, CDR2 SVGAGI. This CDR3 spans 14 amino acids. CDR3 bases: TGTGCCAGTACACAGGGCGGAACTAATGAAAAACTGTTTTTT. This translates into CASTQGGTNEKLFF.

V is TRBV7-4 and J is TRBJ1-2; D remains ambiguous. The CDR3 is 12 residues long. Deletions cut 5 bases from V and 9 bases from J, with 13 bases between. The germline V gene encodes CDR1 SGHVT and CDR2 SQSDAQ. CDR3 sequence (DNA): TGTGCCAGCAGCACCGTGAAACAGAGCTACACCTTC. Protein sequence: CASSTVKQSYTF.

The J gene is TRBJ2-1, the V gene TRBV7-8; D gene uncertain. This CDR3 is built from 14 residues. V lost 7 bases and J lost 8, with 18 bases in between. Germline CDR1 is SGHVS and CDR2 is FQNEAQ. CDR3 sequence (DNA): TGTGCCAGCAAAGACAACACCGGATGGGATGAGCAGTTCTTC. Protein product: CASKDNTGWDEQFF.

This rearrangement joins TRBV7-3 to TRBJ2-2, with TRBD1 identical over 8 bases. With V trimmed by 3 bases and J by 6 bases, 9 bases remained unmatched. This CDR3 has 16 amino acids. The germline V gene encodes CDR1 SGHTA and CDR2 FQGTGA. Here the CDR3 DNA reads TGTGCCAGCAGCTTTACAGGGGGAAGCTTCTCCGGGGAGCTGTTTTTT. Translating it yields CASSFTGGSFSGELFF.

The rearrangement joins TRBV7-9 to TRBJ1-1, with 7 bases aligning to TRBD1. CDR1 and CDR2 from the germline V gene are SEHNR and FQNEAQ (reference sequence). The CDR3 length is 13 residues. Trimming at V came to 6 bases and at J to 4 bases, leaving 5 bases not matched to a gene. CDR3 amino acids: CASSPQGFTEAFF. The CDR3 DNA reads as TGTGCCAGCAGTCCACAGGGGTTCACTGAAGCTTTCTTT.

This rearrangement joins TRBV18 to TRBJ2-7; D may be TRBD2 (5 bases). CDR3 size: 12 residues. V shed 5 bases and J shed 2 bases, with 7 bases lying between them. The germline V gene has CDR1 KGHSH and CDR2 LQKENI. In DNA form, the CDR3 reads TGTGCCAGCTCATCGGGAACCTACGAGCAGTACTTC. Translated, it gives CASSSGTYEQYF. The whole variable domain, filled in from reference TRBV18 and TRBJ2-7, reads NAGVMQNPRHLVRRRGQEARLRCSPMKGHSHVYWYRQLPEEGLKFMVYLQKENIIDESGMPKERFSAEFPKEGPSILRIQQVVRGDSAAYFCASSSGTYEQYFGPGTRLTVT.

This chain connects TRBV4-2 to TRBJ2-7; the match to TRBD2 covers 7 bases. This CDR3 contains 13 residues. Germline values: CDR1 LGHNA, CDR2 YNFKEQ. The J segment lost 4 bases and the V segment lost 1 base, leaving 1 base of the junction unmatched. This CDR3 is CASSQGDYYEQYF. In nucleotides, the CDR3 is TGTGCCAGCAGCCAAGGGGACTATTACGAGCAGTACTTC.

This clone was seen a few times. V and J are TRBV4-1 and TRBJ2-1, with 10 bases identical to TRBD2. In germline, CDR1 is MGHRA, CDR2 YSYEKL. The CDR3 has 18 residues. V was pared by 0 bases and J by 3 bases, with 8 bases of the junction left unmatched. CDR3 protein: CASSQDPSLAGVYNEQFF. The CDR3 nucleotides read TGCGCCAGCAGCCAAGATCCCTCCCTAGCGGGAGTCTACAATGAGCAGTTCTTC.

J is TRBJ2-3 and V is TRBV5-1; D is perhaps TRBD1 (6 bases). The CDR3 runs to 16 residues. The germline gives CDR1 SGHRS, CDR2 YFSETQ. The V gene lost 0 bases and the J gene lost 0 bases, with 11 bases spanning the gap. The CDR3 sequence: CASSLALGASTDTQYF. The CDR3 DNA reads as TGCGCCAGCAGCTTGGCCCTGGGGGCGAGCACAGATACGCAGTATTTT.

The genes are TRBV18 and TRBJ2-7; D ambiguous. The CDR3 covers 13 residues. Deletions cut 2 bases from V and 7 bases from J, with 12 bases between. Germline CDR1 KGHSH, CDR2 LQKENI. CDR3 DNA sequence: TGTGCCAGCTCACCAGACCAGGTCGAAGAGCAGTACTTC. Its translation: CASSPDQVEEQYF.

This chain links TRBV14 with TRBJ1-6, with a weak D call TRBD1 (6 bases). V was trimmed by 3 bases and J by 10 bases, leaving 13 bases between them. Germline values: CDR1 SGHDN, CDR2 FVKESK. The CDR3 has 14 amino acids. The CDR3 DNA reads TGTGCCAGCAGCCAGCAGGGGACGACATCACCCCTCCACTTT. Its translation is CASSQQGTTSPLHF. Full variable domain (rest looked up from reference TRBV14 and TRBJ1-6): EAGVTQFPSHSVIEKGQTVTLRCDPISGHDNLYWYRRVMGKEIKFLLHFVKESKQDESGMPNNRFLAERTGGTYSTLKVQPAELEDSGVYFCASSQQGTTSPLHFGNGTRLTVT.

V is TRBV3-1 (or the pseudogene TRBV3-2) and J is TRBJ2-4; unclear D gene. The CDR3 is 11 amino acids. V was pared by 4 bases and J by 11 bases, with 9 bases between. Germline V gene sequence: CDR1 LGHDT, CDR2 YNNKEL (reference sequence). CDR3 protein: CASSRRAVQYF. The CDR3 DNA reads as TGTGCCAGCAGCCGCCGCGCGGTTCAGTACTTC.

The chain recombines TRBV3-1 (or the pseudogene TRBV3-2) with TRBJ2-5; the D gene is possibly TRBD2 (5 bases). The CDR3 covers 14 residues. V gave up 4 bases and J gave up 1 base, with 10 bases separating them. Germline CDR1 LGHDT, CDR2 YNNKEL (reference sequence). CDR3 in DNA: TGTGCCAGCAGCCTCTCCGGGGTCCAAGAGACCCAGTACTTC. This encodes CASSLSGVQETQYF.

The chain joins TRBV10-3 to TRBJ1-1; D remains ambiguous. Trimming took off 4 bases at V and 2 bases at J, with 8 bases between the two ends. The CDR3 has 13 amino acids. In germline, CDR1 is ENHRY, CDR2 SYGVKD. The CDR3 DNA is TGTGCCATCAGTGGAGGGTTTAACACTGAAGCTTTCTTT. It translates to CAISGGFNTEAFF.

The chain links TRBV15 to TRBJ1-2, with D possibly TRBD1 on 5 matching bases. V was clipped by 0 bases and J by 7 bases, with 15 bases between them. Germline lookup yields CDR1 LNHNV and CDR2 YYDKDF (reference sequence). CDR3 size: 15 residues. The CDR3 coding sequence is TGTGCCACCAGCAGAGATCCCGGCCCAGGGCCTGGCTACACCTTC. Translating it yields CATSRDPGPGPGYTF.

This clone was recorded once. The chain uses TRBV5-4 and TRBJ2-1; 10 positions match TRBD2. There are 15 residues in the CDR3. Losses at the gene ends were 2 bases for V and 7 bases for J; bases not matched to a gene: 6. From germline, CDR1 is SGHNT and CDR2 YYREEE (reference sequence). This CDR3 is CASSLSGRAGNEQFF. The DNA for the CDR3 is TGTGCCAGCAGCTTAAGCGGGAGGGCCGGAAATGAGCAGTTCTTC.

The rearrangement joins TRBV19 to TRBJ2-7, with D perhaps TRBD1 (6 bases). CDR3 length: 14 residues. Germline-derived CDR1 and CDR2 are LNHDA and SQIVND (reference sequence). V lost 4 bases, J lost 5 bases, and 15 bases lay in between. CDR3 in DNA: TGTGCCAGTAGTAGCCGGGACACGACCAACGAGCAGTACTTC. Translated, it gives CASSSRDTTNEQYF.

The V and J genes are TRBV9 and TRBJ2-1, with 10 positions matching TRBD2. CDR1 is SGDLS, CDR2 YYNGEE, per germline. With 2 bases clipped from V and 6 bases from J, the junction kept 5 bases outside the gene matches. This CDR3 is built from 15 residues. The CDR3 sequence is CASSVASGGINEQFF. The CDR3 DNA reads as TGTGCCAGCAGCGTCGCTAGCGGGGGAATCAATGAGCAGTTCTTC.

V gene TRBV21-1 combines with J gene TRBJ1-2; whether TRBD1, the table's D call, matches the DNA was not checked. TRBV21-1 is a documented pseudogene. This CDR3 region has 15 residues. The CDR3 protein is CASSKAQGSNYGYTF. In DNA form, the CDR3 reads TGTGCCAGCAGCAAAGCGCAGGGGAGCAACTATGGCTACACCTTC.

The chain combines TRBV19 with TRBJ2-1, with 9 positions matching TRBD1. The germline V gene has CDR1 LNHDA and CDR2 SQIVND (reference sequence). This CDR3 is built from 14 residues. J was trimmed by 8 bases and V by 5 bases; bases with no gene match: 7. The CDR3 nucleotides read TGTGCCAGTAGTCGACGGACAGGGGACGATGAGCAGTTCTTC. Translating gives CASSRRTGDDEQFF.

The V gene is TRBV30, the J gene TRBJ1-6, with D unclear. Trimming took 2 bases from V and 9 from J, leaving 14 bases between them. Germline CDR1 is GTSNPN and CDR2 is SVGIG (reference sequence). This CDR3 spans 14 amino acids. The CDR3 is CAWSREVFRSPLHF. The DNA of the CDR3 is TGTGCCTGGAGTAGGGAGGTCTTCCGTTCACCCCTCCACTTT.

Here the CDR3 DNA reads TGTGCCAGCAGCCAAGGGGCCTCCTACGAGCAGTACTTC. This translates into CASSQGASYEQYF. J is TRBJ2-7 and V is TRBV4-2, with no clear D. Trimming stripped 1 base from V and 0 bases from J, with 4 bases between. CDR1 is LGHNA, CDR2 YNFKEQ, per germline. The CDR3 is 13 residues long.

CDR3 bases: TGTGCCAGCAGTTTGGGGACTAGGGTGCTCAATGAGCAGTTCTTC. Residues: CASSLGTRVLNEQFF. The chain is built from TRBV27 and TRBJ2-1; 8 bases fit TRBD2. Germline-derived CDR1 and CDR2 are MNHEY and SMNVEV (reference sequence). The ends lost 3 bases at V and 6 bases at J; junction bases unmatched: 7. This CDR3 has 15 residues.

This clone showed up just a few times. CDR3 nucleotide sequence: TGTGCCAGTAGTCTGACAGGGGGCAACTCCTACGAGCAGTACTTC. It specifies CASSLTGGNSYEQYF. The chain recombines TRBV19 with TRBJ2-7; TRBD1 matches at 10 bases. This CDR3 spans 15 amino acids. Trimming cost V 5 bases and J 0 bases; bases outside gene matches: 4. Germline V gives CDR1 LNHDA, CDR2 SQIVND (reference sequence). The full variable domain, rest sourced from reference TRBV19 and TRBJ2-7, is DGGITQSPKYLFRKEGQNVTLSCEQNLNHDAMYWYRQDPGQGLRLIYYSQIVNDFQKGDIAEGYSVSREKKESFPLTVTSAQKNPTAFYLCASSLTGGNSYEQYFGPGTRLTVT.